This T cell receptor beta chain came from a study of spatial heterogeneity in lung cancer (dated by TCRdb to between 2018 and 2020). For the wider study: Beta-chain transcripts were consistently detected in greater numbers than alpha-chain transcripts, which likely reflects a higher abundance of beta-chain transcripts. TCR alpha and beta repertoires were quantitatively compared across multiple tumor regions, matched nontumor lung and blood in non-small cell lung cancer. At surgery, both alpha and beta chains were TCR-sequenced in under 250 tumor regions, fewer than 65 matched nontumor lung samples and over 50 PBMC samples. In the raw uncorrected reads, each unique combination of TCR and UMI appeared on average more than ten times. Nonsynonymous mutation counts, determined by whole-exome sequencing of tumor tissue, were related to features of the TCR repertoire.

Via the germline V gene, CDR1 is LGHNA and CDR2 YNFKEQ. Counted from cysteine to phenylalanine, this CDR3 has 17 amino acids. Only the CDR3 DNA stays, 51 bases, in frame from base 1. Clipping removes 0 bases from V and 2 bases from J, with 9 as the unmatched junction base count. This clonotype came up many times. Its antigen remains undetermined. Within one base of it there is no much larger clone, and no base qualities were kept. The library was generated by 5' RACE. Reads for this sample came from a NextSeq 500. In the TCR library protocol, a unique molecular identifier was attached to each TCR cDNA molecule so that PCR and sequencing errors could be corrected. Concerning the study's data processing: TCR identification, UMI-based error correction and CDR3 extraction were performed with Decombinator tools. Expanded TCRs were defined as those above a frequency of 2 per 1,000, corresponding to the top 1% of the tumor frequency distribution. Renyi diversity was computed with the R vegan package after each repertoire had been subsampled 100 times to 5,000 TCRs. CDR3 similarity networks were built from amino acid triplet string-kernel similarity, with CDR3s being connected when pairwise similarity was above 0.82. In TCRdb, the public reads were trimmed at Q25 with fastp and aligned with MiXCR, with productive beta chains retained. Under each unique CDR3 protein, matching rows form one entry showing the most common genes and DNA. In this record, the V and J calls reflect TCRdb's handling and not the investigators' own analysis. The sample table contains some 22,000 distinct CDR3 sequences; only one count was recorded for about 4.7% of them. The biggest ten clones account for roughly 5% of the sample.

According to the study, the label for this sample's time point signals: sample taken at primary tumor resection. Samples were obtained from about 75 patients with early-stage, untreated non-small cell lung cancer from the lung TRACERx cohort. Without any cell sorting, TCR sequencing was performed on whole RNA extracted either from tumor and nontumor lung tissue or from cryopreserved PBMC samples. Patients were selected for TCR sequencing only if sufficient RNA was available from at least two tumor regions. Results the study describes overall, beyond this receptor: Additional single-cell paired TCR alpha and beta sequencing was considered necessary to confirm, at a functional level, the hypothesis that regional TCRs recognize regional mutations. Ubiquitous expanded tumor TCRs were found in blood more often at tumor resection than at routine follow-up.

The sequence was collected from a male donor with early-stage non-small cell lung cancer. The rearranged segments are TRBV4-2 and TRBJ1-1; the junction holds 7 bases that match TRBD1. The input for sequencing was PBMCs, taken at surgery. The CDR3 sequence is CASSQDLRRQGNTEAFF. The bases are TGTGCCAGCAGCCAAGATCTACGGCGACAGGGAAACACTGAAGCTTTCTTT.